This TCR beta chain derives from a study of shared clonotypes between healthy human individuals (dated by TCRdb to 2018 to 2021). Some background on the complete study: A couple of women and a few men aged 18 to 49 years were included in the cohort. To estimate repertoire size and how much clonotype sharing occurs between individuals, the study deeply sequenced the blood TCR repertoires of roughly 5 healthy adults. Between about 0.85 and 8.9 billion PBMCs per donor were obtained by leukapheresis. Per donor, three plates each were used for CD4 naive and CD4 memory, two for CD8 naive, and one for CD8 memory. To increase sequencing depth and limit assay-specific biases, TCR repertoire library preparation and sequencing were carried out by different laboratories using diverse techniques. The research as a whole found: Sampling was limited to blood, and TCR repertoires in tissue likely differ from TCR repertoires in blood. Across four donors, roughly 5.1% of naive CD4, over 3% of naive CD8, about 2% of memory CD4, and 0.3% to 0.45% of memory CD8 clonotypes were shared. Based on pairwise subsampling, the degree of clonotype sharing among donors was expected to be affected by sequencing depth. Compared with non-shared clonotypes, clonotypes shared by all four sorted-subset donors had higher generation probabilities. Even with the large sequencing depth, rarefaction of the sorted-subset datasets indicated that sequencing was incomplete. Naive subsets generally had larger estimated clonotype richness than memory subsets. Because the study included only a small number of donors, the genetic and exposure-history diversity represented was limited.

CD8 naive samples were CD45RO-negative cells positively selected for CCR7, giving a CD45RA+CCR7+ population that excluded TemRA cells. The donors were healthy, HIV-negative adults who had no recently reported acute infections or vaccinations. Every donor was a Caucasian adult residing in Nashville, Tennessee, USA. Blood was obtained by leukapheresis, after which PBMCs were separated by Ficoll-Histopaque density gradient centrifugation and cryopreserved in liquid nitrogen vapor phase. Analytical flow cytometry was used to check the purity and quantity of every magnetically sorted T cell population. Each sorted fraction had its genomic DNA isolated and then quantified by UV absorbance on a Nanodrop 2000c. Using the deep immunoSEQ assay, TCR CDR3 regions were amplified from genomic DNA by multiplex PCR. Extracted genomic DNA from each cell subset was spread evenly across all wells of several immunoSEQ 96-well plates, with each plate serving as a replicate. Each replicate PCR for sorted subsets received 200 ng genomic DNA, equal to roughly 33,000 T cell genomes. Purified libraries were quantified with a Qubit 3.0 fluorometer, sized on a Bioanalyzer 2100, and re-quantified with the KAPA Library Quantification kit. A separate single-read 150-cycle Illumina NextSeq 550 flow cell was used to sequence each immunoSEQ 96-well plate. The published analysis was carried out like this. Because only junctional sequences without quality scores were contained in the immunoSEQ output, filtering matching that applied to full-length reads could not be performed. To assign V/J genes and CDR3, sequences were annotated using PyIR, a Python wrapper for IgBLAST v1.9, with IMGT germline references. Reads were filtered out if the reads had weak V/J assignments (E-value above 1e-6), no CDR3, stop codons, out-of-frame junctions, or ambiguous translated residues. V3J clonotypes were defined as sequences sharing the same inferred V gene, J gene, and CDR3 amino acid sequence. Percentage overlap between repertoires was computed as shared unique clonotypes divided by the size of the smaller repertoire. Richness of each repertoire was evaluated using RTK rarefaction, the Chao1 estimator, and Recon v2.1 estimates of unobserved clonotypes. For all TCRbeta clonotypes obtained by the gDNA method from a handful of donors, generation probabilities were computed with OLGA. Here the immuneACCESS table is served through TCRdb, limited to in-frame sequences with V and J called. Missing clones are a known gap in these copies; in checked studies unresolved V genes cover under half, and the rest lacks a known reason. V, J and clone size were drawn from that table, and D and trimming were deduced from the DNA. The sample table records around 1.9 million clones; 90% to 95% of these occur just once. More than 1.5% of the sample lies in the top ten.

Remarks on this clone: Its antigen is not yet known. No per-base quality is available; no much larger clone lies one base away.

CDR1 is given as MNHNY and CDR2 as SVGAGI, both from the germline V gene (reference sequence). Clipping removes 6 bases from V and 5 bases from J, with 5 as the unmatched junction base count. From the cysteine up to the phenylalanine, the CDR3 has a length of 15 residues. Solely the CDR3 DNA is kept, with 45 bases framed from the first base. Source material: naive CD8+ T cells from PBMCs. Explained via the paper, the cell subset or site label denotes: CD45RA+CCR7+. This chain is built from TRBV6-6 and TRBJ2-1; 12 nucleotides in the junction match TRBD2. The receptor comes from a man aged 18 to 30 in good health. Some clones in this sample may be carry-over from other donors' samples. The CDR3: CASRRLAGDNNEQFF. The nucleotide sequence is TGTGCCAGCAGGAGACTAGCGGGGGATAACAATGAGCAGTTCTTC.